These 13 T cell receptor beta chains share one sample of origin, sequenced in a study of CD8 T cells in Susac syndrome. The RNA, roughly 0.5 to 1 ug, was put through reverse transcription using random hexamers. One entry per CDR3 protein, called by TCRdb with MiXCR from the immunoSEQ multiplex PCR reads. The data hold approximately 100,000 distinct CDR3 sequences, with around 90% observed a single time. What was sequenced was CD8+ T cells from PBMCs. The receptors originated from a human donor in good health.

The V gene is TRBV28, the J gene TRBJ2-7; D remains unclear. There are 14 residues in the CDR3. The V gene's germline CDR1 is MDHEN and CDR2 SYDVKM. The germline V and J ends were trimmed by 6 bases and 5 bases, with 17 bases remaining between them. The CDR3 nucleotides read TGTGCCAGCAGAACTGGGTCTCTACCCAACGAGCAGTACTTC. Translated: CASRTGSLPNEQYF.

A single count supports this clonotype. The chain couples TRBV18 to TRBJ1-2, with 7 bases that match TRBD1. This CDR3 spans 13 amino acids. The germline V gene has CDR1 KGHSH and CDR2 LQKENI. With V trimmed by 6 bases and J by 6 bases, 7 bases remained unmatched. CDR3 loop: CASSPDRAHGYTF. DNA of the CDR3: TGTGCCAGCTCGCCCGACAGGGCCCATGGCTACACCTTC.

The chain joins TRBV27 to TRBJ2-5; TRBD2 matches at 13 bases. Trimming removed 5 bases from V and 3 bases from J; junction bases left unmatched: 6. The CDR3 is made up of 16 amino acids. Germline V lookup: CDR1 MNHEY, CDR2 SMNVEV (reference sequence). CDR3: CASSPTGLAGEETQYF. In nucleotides, the CDR3 is TGTGCCAGCAGTCCTACTGGACTAGCGGGGGAAGAGACCCAGTACTTC.

The sample holds one count of this clonotype. The CDR3 bases are TGTGCCATCGGAAAGCCCGGGACTAGCGGTTCCACAGATACGCAGTATTTT. Its translation is CAIGKPGTSGSTDTQYF. V and J are TRBV10-3 and TRBJ2-3, with TRBD2 identical over 11 bases. The germline CDR1 and CDR2 sequences are ENHRY and SYGVKD. This CDR3 comprises 17 residues. Losses at the gene ends were 8 bases for V and 2 bases for J; bases not matched to a gene: 12.

The CDR3 sequence is CASSLVQIGRTEAFF. The CDR3 coding sequence is TGCGCCAGCAGCTTGGTTCAGATAGGGCGCACTGAAGCTTTCTTT. The chain recombines TRBV5-1 with TRBJ1-1; D remains ambiguous. The CDR3 extends over 15 amino acids. Germline CDR1 is SGHRS and CDR2 is YFSETQ. V dropped 0 bases and J dropped 4 bases, with 13 bases sitting between them.

V gene TRBV6-4 combines with J gene TRBJ1-5, with D possibly matching TRBD1 (5 bases). The germline V gene has CDR1 MRHNA and CDR2 SNTAGT. Trimming stripped 3 bases from V and 7 bases from J, with 10 bases between. The CDR3 totals 13 residues. In DNA form, the CDR3 reads TGTGCCAGCAGTGAATACCAGGGCCAGCCCCAGCATTTT. As protein: CASSEYQGQPQHF.

The rearrangement links TRBV29-1 to TRBJ2-3; D not certain. This CDR3 contains 14 residues. V was clipped by 0 bases and J by 5 bases, with 12 bases between them. Germline V gene data show CDR1 as SQVTM and CDR2 as ANQGSEA. CDR3 sequence reads: CSVEDPVWGDTQYF. The CDR3, as DNA: TGCAGCGTTGAAGACCCCGTCTGGGGAGATACGCAGTATTTT.

The genes are TRBV6-6 and TRBJ2-1; TRBD2 aligns across 7 bases. CDR1 MNHNY and CDR2 SVGAGI come from the germline V gene (reference sequence). CDR3 length equals 15 residues. The ends lost 6 bases at V and 5 bases at J; junction bases unmatched: 10. CDR3 in DNA: TGTGCCAGCAGAAAAAAAAGCGGGGTCGACAATGAGCAGTTCTTC. Translated: CASRKKSGVDNEQFF.

CDR3 nucleotide sequence: TGTGCCAGCAGTGTGGGACTAGCGACCTACAATGAGCAGTTCTTC. Protein: CASSVGLATYNEQFF. J is TRBJ2-1 and V is TRBV6-2 or TRBV6-3, with TRBD2 matching 10 bases. Losses at the gene ends were 5 bases for V and 2 bases for J; bases not matched to a gene: 3. The CDR3 covers 15 residues. Germline lookup yields CDR1 MNHEY and CDR2 SVGEGT.

The chain uses TRBV25-1 and TRBJ1-6; D gene ambiguous. Trimming pared 1 base from V and 7 bases from J, leaving 8 bases between. The CDR3 is made up of 14 amino acids. Germline V gene sequence: CDR1 MGHDK, CDR2 SYGVNS. The CDR3 region has the DNA TGTGCCAGCAGTGAATCCGGGTCCAATTCACCCCTCCACTTT. It is translated as CASSESGSNSPLHF.

The chain is built from TRBV5-1 and TRBJ1-2; D might be TRBD1 (6 bases). CDR3 length equals 15 residues. Germline assignment: CDR1 SGHRS and CDR2 YFSETQ. The germline V and J ends were trimmed by 4 bases and 6 bases, with 19 bases remaining between them. The CDR3 coding sequence is TGCGCCAGCAGCCCGGACAGCCCGGTGCTCGATGGCTACACCTTC. This gives the protein CASSPDSPVLDGYTF.

In DNA form, the CDR3 reads TGTGCCAGCAGTTTAGTTCCCGGAGATCTAGCCAAAAACATTCAGTACTTC. It specifies CASSLVPGDLAKNIQYF. This chain links TRBV12-3 or TRBV12-4 with TRBJ2-4; D not resolved. V shed 1 base and J shed 0 bases, with 13 bases lying between them. The CDR3 runs to 17 residues.

This clonotype was picked up one time. This chain uses TRBV5-4 with TRBJ2-5; 7 nucleotides match TRBD1. The CDR3 covers 14 residues. The V gene's germline CDR1 is SGHNT and CDR2 YYREEE (reference sequence). V shed 4 bases, J shed 3 bases, and the junction held 6 bases outside the gene matches. The CDR3 loop is CASSQWTGEETQYF. For the CDR3, the DNA is TGTGCCAGCAGCCAATGGACAGGCGAAGAGACCCAGTACTTC.